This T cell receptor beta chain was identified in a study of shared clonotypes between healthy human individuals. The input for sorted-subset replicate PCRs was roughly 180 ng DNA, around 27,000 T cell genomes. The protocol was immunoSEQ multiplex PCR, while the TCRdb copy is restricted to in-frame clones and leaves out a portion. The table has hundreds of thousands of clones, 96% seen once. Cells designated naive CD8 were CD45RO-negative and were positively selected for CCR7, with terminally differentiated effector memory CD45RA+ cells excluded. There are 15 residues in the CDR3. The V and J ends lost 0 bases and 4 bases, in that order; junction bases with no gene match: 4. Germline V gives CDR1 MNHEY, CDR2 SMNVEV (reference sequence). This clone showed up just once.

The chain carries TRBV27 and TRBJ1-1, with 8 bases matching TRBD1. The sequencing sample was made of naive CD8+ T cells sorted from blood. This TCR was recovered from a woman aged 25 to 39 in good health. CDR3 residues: CASSLSAGGGTEAFF. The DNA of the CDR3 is TGTGCCAGCAGTTTATCGGCAGGGGGCGGCACTGAAGCTTTCTTT.